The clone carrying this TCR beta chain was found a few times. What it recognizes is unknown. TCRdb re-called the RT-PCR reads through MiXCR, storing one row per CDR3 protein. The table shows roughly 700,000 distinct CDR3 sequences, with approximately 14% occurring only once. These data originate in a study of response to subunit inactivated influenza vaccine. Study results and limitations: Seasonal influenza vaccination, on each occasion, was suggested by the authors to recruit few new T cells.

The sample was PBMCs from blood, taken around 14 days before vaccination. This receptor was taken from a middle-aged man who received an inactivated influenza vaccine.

In nucleotides, the CDR3 is TGTGCCAGCAGCTTAGGAACACTAGCGGGAGATACGCAGTTCTTC. It codes for CASSLGTLAGDTQFF. The V and J genes are TRBV7-8 and TRBJ2-1; TRBD2 matches at 11 bases. J was trimmed by 12 bases and V by 1 base; bases with no gene match: 8. There are 15 residues in the CDR3. Germline assignment: CDR1 SGHVS and CDR2 FQNEAQ.